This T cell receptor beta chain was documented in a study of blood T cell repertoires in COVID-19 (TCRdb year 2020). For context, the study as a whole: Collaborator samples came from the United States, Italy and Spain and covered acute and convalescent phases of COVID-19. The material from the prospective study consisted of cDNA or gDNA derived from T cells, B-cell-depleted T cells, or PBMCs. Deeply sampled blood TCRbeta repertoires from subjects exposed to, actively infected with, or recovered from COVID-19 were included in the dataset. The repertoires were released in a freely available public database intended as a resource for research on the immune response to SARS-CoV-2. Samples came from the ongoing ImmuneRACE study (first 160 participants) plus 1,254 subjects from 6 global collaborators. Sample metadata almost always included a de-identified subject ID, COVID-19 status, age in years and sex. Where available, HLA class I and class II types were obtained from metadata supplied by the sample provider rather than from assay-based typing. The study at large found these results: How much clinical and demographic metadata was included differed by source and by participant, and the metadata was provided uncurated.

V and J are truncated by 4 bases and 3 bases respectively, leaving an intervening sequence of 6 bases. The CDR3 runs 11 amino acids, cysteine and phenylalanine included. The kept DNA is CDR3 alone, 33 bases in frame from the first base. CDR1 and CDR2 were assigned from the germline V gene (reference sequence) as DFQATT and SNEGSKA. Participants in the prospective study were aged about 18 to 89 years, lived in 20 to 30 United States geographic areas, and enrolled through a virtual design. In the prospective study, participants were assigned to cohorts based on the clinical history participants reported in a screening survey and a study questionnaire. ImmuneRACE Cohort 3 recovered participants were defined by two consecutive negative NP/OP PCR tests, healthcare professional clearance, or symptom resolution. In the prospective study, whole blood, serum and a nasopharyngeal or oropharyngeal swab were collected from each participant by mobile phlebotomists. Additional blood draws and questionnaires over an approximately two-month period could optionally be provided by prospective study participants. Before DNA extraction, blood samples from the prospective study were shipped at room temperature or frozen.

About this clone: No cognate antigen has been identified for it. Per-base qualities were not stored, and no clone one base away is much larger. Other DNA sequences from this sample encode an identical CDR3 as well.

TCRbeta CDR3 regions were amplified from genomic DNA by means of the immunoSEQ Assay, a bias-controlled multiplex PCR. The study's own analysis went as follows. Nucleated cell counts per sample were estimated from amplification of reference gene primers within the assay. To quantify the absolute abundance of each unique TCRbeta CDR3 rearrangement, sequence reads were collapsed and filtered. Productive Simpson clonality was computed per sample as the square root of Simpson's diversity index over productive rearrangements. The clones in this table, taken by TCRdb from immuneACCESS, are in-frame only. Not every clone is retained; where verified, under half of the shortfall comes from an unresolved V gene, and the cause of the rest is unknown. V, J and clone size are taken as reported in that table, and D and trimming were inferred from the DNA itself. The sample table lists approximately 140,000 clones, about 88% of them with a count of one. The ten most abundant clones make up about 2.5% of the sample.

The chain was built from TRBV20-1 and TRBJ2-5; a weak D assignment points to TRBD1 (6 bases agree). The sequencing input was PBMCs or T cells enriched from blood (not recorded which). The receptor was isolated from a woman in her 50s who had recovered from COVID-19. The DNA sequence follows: TGCAGTGCTAACAGGGAAGAGACCCAGTACTTC. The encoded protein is CSANREETQYF.